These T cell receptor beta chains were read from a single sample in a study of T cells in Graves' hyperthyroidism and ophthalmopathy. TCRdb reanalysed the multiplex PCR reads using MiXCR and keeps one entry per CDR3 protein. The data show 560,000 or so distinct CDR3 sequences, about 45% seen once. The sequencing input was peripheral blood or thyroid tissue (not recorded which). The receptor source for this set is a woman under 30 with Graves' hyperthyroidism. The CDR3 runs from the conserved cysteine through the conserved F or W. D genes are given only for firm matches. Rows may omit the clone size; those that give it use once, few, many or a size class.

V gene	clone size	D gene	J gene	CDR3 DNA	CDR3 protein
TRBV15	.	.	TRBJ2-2	TGTGCCACCAGCAGAGATCTTACAGGGAACACCGGGGAGCTGTTTTTT	CATSRDLTGNTGELFF
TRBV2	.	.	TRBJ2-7	TGTGCCAGCAGTGAGGGTACGCGCGAGCAGTACTTC	CASSEGTREQYF
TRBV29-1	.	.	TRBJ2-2	TGCAGCGTTGGGGCCCCATGGTCGGCCGGGGAGCTGTTTTTT	CSVGAPWSAGELFF
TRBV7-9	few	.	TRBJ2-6	TGTGCCAGCAGCCCCCTTGGAGGGACCTCTGGGGCCAACGTCCTGACTTTC	CASSPLGGTSGANVLTF
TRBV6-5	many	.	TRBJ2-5	TGTGCCAGTTCCCTCAAGGGGGAAGAGACCCAGTACTTC	CASSLKGEETQYF
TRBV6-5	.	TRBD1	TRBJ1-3	TGTGCCAGCAGTTCCCTTGGGACAGGATATGGAAACACCATATATTTT	CASSSLGTGYGNTIYF
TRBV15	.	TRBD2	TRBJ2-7	TGTGCCACCAGCACCGGGACTAGCGGGAGGGCCTACGAGCAGTACTTC	CATSTGTSGRAYEQYF
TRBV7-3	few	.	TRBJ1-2	TGCGCCAGCAGCCTCCGGGTCCTCGGAGGGAATGGCTACACCTTC	CASSLRVLGGNGYTF
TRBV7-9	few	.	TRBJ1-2	TGTGCCAGCAGCTTGGGGTCGTCAGTATATCGGGGTGGCTACACCTTC	CASSLGSSVYRGGYTF
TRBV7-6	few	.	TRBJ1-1	TGTGCCAGCAGTTCCCCGATACTCGCTATAGAAGCTTTCTTT	CASSSPILAIEAFF
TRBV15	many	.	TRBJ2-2	TGTGCCACCAGCAGAGATAACCCGGCCACCGGGGAGCTGTTTTTT	CATSRDNPATGELFF
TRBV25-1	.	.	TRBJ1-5	TGTGCCAGCAGTGAATATCATAGCAATCAGCCCCAGCATTTT	CASSEYHSNQPQHF